The TCR beta chain described here comes from a study of Ad26.COV2.S vaccination and SARS-CoV-2 variants. Study details: Doses of Ad26.COV2.S were injected into muscle once or twice, 56 days apart.

This CDR3 has 15 residues. Germline CDR1 is MNHEY and CDR2 is SVGAGI. With V trimmed by 3 bases and J by 3 bases, 6 bases remained unmatched. Treatment of the sample: around 19 received Ad26.COV2.S at low or high dose, single or two shots; about 5 received placebo; per-sample allocation not given. All samples were drawn on day 63, counting from the first vaccine or placebo injection. Study results and caveats: Vaccinated and placebo-treated recipients had similar non-spike TCR breadth. It is possible that the TCR breadth and depth analyses underestimated the total T cell responses.

Points on this clone: No antigen is known for it.

TCRdb's table, derived via immunoSEQ multiplex PCR, lists solely in-frame clones and lacks some. This sample yields 350,000 to 450,000 clones, of which approximately 85% are seen a single time; 3.3% belongs to the top ten. The sequence came from a person aged 18-60 years who received the Ad26.COV2.S COVID-19 vaccine or a placebo. The sequencing here drew on peripheral blood, taken in a trial of Ad26.COV2.S vaccine versus placebo. The chain combines TRBV6-5 with TRBJ2-7, with TRBD1 identical over 9 bases. CDR3 DNA: TGTGCCAGCAGTTATTCACAGGGGGCTGACTACGAGCAGTACTTC. Protein sequence: CASSYSQGADYEQYF.